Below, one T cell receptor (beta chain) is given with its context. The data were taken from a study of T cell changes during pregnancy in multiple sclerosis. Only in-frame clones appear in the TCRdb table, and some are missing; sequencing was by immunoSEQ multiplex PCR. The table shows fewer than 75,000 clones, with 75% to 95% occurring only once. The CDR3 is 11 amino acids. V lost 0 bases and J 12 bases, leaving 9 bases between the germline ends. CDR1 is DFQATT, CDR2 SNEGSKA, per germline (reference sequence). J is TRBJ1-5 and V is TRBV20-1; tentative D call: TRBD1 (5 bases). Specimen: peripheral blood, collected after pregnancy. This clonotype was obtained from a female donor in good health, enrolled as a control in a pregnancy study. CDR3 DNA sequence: TGCAGTGCTAGAGATGGGGCAGTCCAGCATTTT. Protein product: CSARDGAVQHF.